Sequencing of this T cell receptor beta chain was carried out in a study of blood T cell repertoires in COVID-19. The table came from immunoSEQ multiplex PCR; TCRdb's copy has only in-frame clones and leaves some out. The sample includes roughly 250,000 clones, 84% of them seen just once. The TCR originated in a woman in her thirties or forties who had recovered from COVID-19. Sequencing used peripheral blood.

CDR3 DNA sequence: TGCAGCGTTGAAGGGGGGGAAGCAAGGGGCTACACCTTC. Amino acids: CSVEGGEARGYTF. V gene TRBV29-1 combines with J gene TRBJ1-2, with D perhaps TRBD1 (5 bases). The CDR3 spans 13 residues. V was shortened by 1 base and J by 8 bases, with 14 bases between the two germline ends. From germline, CDR1 is SQVTM and CDR2 ANQGSEA.